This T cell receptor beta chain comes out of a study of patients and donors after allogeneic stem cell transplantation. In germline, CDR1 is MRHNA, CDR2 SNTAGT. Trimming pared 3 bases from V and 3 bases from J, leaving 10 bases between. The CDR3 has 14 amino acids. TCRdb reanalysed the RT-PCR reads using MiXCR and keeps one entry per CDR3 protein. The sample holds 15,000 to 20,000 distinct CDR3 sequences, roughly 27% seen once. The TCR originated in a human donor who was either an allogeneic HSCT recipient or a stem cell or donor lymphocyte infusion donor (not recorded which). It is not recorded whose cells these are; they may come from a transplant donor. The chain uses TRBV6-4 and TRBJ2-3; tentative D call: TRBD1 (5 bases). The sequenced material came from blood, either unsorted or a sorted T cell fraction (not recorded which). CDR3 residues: CASSEGEVTDTQYF. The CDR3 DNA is TGTGCCAGCAGTGAAGGGGAAGTGACAGATACGCAGTATTTT.